This entry lists 7 T cell receptor beta chains sequenced from one sample in a study of OX40 agonist ivuxolimab in advanced cancers. Clones were sequenced by immunoSEQ multiplex PCR, and TCRdb holds only the in-frame ones, with some missing. The sample holds around 92,000 clones; approximately 80% are singletons and the top ten take 2.5% to 3%. The sequences come from CD4+ or CD8+ T cells sorted from blood, collected in a trial of the OX40 agonist ivuxolimab. The receptors derive from an adult with an advanced solid tumor such as melanoma, head and neck, liver or kidney cancer.

The rearrangement links TRBV5-4 to TRBJ1-2; tentatively, D is TRBD1 (5 bases). Trimming pared 3 bases from V and 4 bases from J, leaving 19 bases between. Germline V gene lookup returns CDR1 SGHNT and CDR2 YYREEE (reference sequence). The CDR3 sequence is 16 residues long. The chain's CDR3 is CASSSDPGRLSYGYTF. The CDR3 DNA sequence: TGTGCCAGCAGCTCTGACCCGGGACGGCTAAGCTATGGCTACACCTTC.

For the CDR3, the DNA is TGTGCCAGCAGCATACTGCCCCATGCGGGTGAGCAGTACTTC. Translated, it gives CASSILPHAGEQYF. This chain joins TRBV11-1 and TRBJ2-7; possibly TRBD2 for D (5 bases). There are 14 residues in the CDR3. The V end was cut by 5 bases, the J end by 7 bases, with 18 bases between. Per germline, CDR1 SGHAT and CDR2 FQDESV (reference sequence). Drawing the rest from reference TRBV11-1 and TRBJ2-7, the complete variable domain is EAEVAQSPRYKITEKSQAVAFWCDPISGHATLYWYRQILGQGPELLVQFQDESVVDDSQLPKDRFSAERLKGVDSTLKIQPAELGDSAMYLCASSILPHAGEQYFGPGTRLTVT.

The gene calls are TRBV5-1 and TRBJ2-7; D ambiguous. Germline values: CDR1 SGHRS, CDR2 YFSETQ. V was clipped by 1 base and J by 3 bases, with 11 bases between them. The length of the CDR3 is 14 residues. The CDR3, as DNA: TGCGCCAGCAGCTTGTACCGCACTTTCTACGAGCAGTACGTC. Translating it yields CASSLYRTFYEQYV.

The chain has TRBV5-1 and TRBJ2-2; D is undetermined. The CDR3 runs to 15 residues. Trimming took off 0 bases at V and 4 bases at J, with 10 bases between the two ends. Germline lookup yields CDR1 SGHRS and CDR2 YFSETQ. CDR3 sequence reads: CASSLEEASTGELFF. CDR3 in DNA: TGCGCCAGCAGCTTGGAAGAGGCCTCCACCGGGGAGCTGTTTTTT.

CDR3 protein: CASRGGQGTSTGELFF. The DNA of the CDR3 is TGTGCCAGCAGGGGGGGACAGGGCACTTCAACCGGGGAGCTGTTTTTT. This chain links TRBV2 with TRBJ2-2; the match to TRBD1 covers 9 bases. J was trimmed by 5 bases and V by 6 bases; bases with no gene match: 10. The CDR3 has 16 amino acids. Germline-derived CDR1 and CDR2 are SNHLY and FYNNEI. Full variable domain (remainder filled in from reference TRBV2 and TRBJ2-2): EPEVTQTPSHQVTQMGQEVILRCVPISNHLYFYWYRQILGQKVEFLVSFYNNEISEKSEIFDDQFSVERPDGSNFTLKIRSTKLEDSAMYFCASRGGQGTSTGELFFGEGSRLTVL.

The chain couples TRBV7-2 to TRBJ1-4; the match to TRBD1 covers 9 bases. From germline, CDR1 is SGHTA and CDR2 FQGNSA. V was pared by 5 bases and J by 0 bases, with 4 bases of the junction left unmatched. The CDR3 runs to 16 residues. CDR3 nucleotides: TGTGCCAGCAGCCCAAGACAGGGGGCAACTAATGAAAAACTGTTTTTT. It specifies CASSPRQGATNEKLFF.

The V and J genes are TRBV2 and TRBJ2-3; 8 bases are a match to TRBD2. From germline, CDR1 is SNHLY and CDR2 FYNNEI. The CDR3 consists of 14 residues. Trimming removed 2 bases from V and 4 bases from J; junction bases left unmatched: 2. The CDR3 sequence: CASSEKRGPDTQYF. CDR3 in DNA: TGTGCCAGCAGTGAAAAGCGGGGGCCAGATACGCAGTATTTT.